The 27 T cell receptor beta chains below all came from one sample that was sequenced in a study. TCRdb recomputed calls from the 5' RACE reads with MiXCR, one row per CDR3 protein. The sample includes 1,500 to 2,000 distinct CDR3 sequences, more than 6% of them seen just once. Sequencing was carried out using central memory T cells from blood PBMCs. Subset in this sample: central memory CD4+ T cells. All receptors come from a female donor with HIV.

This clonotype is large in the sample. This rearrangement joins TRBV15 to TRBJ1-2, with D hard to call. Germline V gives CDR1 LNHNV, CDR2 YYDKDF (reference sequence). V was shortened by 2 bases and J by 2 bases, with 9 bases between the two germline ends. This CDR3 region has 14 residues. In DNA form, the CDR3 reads TGTGCCACCAGCAGACCTGGGCTAAACTATGGCTACACCTTC. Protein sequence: CATSRPGLNYGYTF.

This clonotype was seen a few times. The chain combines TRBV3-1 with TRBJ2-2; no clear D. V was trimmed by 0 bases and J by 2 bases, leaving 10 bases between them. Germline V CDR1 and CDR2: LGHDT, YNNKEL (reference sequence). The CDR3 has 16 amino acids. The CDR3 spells CASSQEVLLNTGELFF. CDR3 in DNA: TGTGCCAGCAGCCAAGAGGTGCTCCTAAACACCGGGGAGCTGTTTTTT.

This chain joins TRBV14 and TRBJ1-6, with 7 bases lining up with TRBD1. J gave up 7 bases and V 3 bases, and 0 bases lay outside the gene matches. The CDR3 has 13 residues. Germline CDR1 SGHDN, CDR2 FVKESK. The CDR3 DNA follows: TGTGCCAGCAGCCAGACAGGGAATTCACCCCTCCACTTT. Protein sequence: CASSQTGNSPLHF.

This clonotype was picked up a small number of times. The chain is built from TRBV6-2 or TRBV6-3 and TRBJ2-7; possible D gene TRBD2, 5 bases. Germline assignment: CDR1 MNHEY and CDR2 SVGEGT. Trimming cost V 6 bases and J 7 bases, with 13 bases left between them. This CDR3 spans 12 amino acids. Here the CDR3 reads CASSLVGGEQYV. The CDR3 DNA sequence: TGTGCCAGCAGCCTAGTGGGCGGGGAGCAGTACGTC.

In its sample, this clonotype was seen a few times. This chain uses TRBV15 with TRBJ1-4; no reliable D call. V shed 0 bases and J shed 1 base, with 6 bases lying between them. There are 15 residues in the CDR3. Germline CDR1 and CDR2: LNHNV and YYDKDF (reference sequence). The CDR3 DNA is TGTGCCACCAGCAGAGATCGCCAAACTAATGAAAAACTGTTTTTT. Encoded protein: CATSRDRQTNEKLFF.

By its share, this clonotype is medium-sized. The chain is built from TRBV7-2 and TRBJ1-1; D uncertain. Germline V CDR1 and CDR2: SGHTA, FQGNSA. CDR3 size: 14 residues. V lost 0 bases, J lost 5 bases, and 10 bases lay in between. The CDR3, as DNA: TGTGCCAGCAGCTTAGCGCACGCGTCGACTGAAGCTTTCTTT. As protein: CASSLAHASTEAFF.

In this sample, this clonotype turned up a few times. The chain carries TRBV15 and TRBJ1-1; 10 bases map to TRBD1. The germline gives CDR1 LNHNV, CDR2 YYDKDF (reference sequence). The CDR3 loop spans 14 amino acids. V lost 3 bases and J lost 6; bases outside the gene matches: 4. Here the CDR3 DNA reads TGTGCCACCAGCAGGACAGGGGGCTATGCTGAAGCTTTCTTT. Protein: CATSRTGGYAEAFF.

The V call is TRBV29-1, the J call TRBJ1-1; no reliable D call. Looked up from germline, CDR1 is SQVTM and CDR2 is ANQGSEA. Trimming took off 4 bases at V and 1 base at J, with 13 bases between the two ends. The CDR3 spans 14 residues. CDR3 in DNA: TGCAGCGTTGCCGGCCACGACGGGAACACTGAAGCTTTCTTT. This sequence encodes CSVAGHDGNTEAFF.

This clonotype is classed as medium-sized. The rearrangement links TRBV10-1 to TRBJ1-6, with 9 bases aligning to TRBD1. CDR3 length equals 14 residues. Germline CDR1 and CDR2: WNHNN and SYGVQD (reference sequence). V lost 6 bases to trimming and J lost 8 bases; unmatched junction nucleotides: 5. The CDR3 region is CASSVDRGYSPLHF. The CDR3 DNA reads TGCGCCAGCAGCGTTGACAGGGGGTATTCACCCCTCCACTTT.

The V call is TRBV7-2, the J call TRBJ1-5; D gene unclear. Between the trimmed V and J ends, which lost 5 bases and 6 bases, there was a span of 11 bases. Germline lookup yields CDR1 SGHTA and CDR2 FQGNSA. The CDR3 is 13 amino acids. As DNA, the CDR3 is TGTGCCAGCAGCAAAGACAAGATTCAGCCCCAGCATTTT. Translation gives CASSKDKIQPQHF.

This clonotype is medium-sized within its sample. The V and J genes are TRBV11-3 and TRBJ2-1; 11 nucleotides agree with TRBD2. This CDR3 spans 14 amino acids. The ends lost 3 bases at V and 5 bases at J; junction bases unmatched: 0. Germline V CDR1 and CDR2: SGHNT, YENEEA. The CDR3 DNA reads TGTGCCAGCAGCTTTAGCGGGGGGGACAATGAGCAGTTCTTC. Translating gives CASSFSGGDNEQFF.

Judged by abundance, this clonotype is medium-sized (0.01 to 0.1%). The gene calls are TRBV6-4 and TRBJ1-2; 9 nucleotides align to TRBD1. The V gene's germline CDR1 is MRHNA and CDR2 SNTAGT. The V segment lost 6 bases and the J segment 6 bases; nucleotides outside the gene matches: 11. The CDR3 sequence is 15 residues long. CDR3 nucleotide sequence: TGTGCCAGCAGCCAGGAGGGACAGGGAGCCGATGGCTACACCTTC. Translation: CASSQEGQGADGYTF.

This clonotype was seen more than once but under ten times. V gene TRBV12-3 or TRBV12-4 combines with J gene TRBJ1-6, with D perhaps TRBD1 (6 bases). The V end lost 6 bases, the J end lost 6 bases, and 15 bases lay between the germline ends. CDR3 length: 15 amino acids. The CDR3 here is CASRPQGLSNSPLHF. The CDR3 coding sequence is TGTGCCAGCAGGCCACAGGGTCTTAGTAATTCACCCCTCCACTTT.

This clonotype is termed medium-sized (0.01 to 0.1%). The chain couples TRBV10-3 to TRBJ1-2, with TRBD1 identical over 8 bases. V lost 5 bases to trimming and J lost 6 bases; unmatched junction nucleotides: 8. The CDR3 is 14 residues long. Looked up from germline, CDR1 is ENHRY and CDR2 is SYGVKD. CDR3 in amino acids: CAISPRTGRDGYTF. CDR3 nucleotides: TGTGCCATCAGTCCTAGGACAGGGAGGGATGGCTACACCTTC.

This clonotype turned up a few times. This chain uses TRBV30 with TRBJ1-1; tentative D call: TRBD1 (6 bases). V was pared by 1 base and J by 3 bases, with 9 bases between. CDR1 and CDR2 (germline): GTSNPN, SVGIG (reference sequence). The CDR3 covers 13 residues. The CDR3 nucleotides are TGTGCCTGGAGTGAACAGGGATACACTGAAGCTTTCTTT. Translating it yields CAWSEQGYTEAFF.

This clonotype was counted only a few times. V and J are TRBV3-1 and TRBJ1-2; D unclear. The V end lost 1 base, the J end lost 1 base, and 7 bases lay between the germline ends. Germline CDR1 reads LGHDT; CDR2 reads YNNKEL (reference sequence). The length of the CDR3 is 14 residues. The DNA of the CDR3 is TGTGCCAGCAGCCAAGGAGCCTTTAACTATGGCTACACCTTC. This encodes CASSQGAFNYGYTF.

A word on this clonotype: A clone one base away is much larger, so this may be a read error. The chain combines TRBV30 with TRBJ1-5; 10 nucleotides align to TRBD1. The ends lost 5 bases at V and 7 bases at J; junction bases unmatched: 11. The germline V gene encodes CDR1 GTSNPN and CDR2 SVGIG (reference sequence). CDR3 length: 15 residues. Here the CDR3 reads CAWSPQTGGDQPQHF. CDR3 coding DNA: TGTGCCTGGTCCCCGCAGACAGGGGGCGACCAGCCCCAGCATTTT.

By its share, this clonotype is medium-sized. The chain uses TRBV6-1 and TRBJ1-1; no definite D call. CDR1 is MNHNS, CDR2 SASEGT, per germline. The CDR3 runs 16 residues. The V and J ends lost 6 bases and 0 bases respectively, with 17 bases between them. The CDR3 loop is CASSNPALTLNTEAFF. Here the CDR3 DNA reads TGTGCCAGCAGCAACCCGGCCCTGACACTGAACACTGAAGCTTTCTTT.

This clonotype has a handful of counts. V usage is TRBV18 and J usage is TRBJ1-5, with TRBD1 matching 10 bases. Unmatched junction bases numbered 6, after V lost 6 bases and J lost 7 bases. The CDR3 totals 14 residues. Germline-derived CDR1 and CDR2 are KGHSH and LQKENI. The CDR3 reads CASSMGQGLQPQHF. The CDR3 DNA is TGTGCCAGCTCCATGGGACAGGGGTTACAGCCCCAGCATTTT.

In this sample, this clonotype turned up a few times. Here the CDR3 DNA reads TGTGCCAGCAGCACCAACAGGGGTTCTAAGAGTAGAAACACCATATATTTT. This gives the protein CASSTNRGSKSRNTIYF. The chain links TRBV7-2 to TRBJ1-3, with TRBD1 matching 7 bases. The CDR3 totals 17 residues. The junction had 15 bases not matched to a gene; V was cut back by 5 bases and J by 5 bases. Germline assignment: CDR1 SGHTA and CDR2 FQGNSA.

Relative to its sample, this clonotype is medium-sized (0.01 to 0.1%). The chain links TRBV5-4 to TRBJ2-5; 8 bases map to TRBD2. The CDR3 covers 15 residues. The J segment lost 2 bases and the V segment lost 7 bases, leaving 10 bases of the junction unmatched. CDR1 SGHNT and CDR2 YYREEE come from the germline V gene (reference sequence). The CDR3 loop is CASSGGGRAQETQYF. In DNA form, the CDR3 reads TGTGCCAGCTCGGGGGGGGGACGGGCGCAAGAGACCCAGTACTTC.

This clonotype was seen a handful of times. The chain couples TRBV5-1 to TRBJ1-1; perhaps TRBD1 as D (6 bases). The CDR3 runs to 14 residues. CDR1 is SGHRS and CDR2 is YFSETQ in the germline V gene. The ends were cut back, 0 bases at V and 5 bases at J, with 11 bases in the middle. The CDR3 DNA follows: TGCGCCAGCAGCTTGGATGGGGGGCTAACTGAAGCTTTCTTT. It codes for CASSLDGGLTEAFF.

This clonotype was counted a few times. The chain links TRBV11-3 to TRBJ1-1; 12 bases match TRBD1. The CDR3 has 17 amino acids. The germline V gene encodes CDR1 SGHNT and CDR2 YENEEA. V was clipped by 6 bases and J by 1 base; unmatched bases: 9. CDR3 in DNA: TGTGCCAGCAGACCGAGGGGGACAGGGGGCTGGAACACTGAAGCTTTCTTT. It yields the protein CASRPRGTGGWNTEAFF. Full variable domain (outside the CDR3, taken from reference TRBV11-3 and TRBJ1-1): EAGVVQSPRYKIIEKKQPVAFWCNPISGHNTLYWYLQNLGQGPELLIRYENEEAVDDSQLPKDRFSAERLKGVDSTLKIQPAELGDSAVYLCASRPRGTGGWNTEAFFGQGTRLTVV.

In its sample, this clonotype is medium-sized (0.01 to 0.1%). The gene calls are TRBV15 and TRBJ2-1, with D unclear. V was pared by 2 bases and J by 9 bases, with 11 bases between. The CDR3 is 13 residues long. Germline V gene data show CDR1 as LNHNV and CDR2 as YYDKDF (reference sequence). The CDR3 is CATSRIAQAEQFF. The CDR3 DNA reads TGTGCCACCAGCAGAATTGCTCAGGCTGAGCAGTTCTTC. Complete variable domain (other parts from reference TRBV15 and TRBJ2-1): DAMVIQNPRYQVTQFGKPVTLSCSQTLNHNVMYWYQQKSSQAPKLLFHYYDKDFNNEADTPDNFQSRRPNTSFCFLDIRSPGLGDTAMYLCATSRIAQAEQFFGPGTRLTVL.

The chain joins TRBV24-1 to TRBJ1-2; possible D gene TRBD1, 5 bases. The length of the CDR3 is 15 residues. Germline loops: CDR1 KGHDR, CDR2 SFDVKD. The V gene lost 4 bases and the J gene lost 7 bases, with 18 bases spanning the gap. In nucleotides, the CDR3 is TGTGCCACCAGTGACGGTGGGGGGATGGCCCGTGGCTACACCTTC. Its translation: CATSDGGGMARGYTF.

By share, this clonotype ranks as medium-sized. The CDR3 reads CAIRGADNQPQHF. CDR3 nucleotides: TGTGCCATCCGGGGGGCAGATAATCAGCCCCAGCATTTT. J is TRBJ1-5 and V is TRBV10-3, with D perhaps matching TRBD1 (6 bases). Germline values: CDR1 ENHRY, CDR2 SYGVKD. This CDR3 has 13 amino acids. Trimming stripped 8 bases from V and 4 bases from J, with 12 bases between.

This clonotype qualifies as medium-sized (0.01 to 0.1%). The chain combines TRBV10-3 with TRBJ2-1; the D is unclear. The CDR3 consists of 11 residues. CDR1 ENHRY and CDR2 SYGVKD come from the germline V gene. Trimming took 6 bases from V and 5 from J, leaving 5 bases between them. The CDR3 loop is CAIRANNEQFF. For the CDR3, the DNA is TGTGCCATCAGGGCCAACAATGAGCAGTTCTTC.